The clone carrying this T cell receptor (beta chain) was seen only once. The target antigen is unknown. The sample is drawn from a study of vaccination and CD4 T cells after COVID-19. Scientists ran DNA taken from cultured CD4+ T cells through the Oncomine TCR Beta short-read assay for sequencing. TCRdb itself ran the PCR reads through MiXCR, one entry per CDR3 protein. This sample has about 12,000 distinct CDR3 sequences, with approximately 60% found just once. Per the germline V gene, CDR1 is SGHVS and CDR2 is FQNEAQ. The CDR3 has 15 residues. V was shortened by 7 bases and J by 3 bases, with 18 bases between the two germline ends. Stated treatment: roughly ten-day PBMC culture with coronavirus spike peptide pools or control peptides (ViraFEST assay).

The TCR sequence derives from a human donor who had recovered from COVID-19. Sequencing input: CD4+ T cells from blood, cultured in vitro. The chain couples TRBV7-8 to TRBJ1-1; no reliable D call. As DNA, the CDR3 is TGTGCCAGCAACAACGGAAGATTCCGGCACACTGAAGCTTTCTTT. It translates to CASNNGRFRHTEAFF. Full variable domain (remainder filled in from reference TRBV7-8 and TRBJ1-1): GAGVSQSPRYKVAKRGQDVALRCDPISGHVSLFWYQQALGQGPEFLTYFQNEAQLDKSGLPSDRFFAERPEGSVSTLKIQRTQQEDSAVYLCASNNGRFRHTEAFFGQGTRLTVV.